The clone carrying this T cell receptor (beta chain) has just a few counts. Its target is not known. These data belong to a study of post-analysis software for immune sequencing data. Study-level results: Relative to controls, patients had about five TRBV segments at higher frequency, with TRBV5-6, TRBV5-1 and TRBV20-1 among these.

Researchers reported that TCR beta cDNA libraries carried unique molecular identifiers. Each CDR3 protein gets one entry after TCRdb re-called the PCR reads with MiXCR. Of hundreds of thousands of distinct CDR3 sequences in the sample, roughly 46% were seen once. The trim removed 0 bases at V and 14 bases at J, leaving 11 bases unmatched. In germline, CDR1 is MNHEY, CDR2 SVGAGI. The CDR3 totals 14 residues. Sequencing was carried out using blood. This sequence was found in a girl aged 10 to 17 with multiple sclerosis. J is TRBJ2-3 and V is TRBV6-5; 7 nucleotides align to TRBD2. The CDR3 DNA is TGTGCCAGCAGTTACTCGTTGGCCCGGGAGGAATGGTATTTT. Translation gives CASSYSLAREEWYF.